Each of the 3 T cell receptor beta chains below was sequenced from the same sample in a study of CD8+ T cells in alopecia areata. Following extraction, RNA underwent reverse transcription to cDNA, which served as the sequencing template. The table came from immunoSEQ multiplex PCR; TCRdb's copy has only in-frame clones and leaves some out. This table holds around 270,000 clones, roughly 50% found once. The treatment: oral pan-JAK inhibitor, 5-10 mg twice daily. This material consisted of CD4+ T cells sorted from blood, taken at week 24, from a patient treated with tofacitinib. The receptors here all came from a human donor with alopecia areata.

The CDR3 is CATSRDVQGREPQHF. The CDR3 coding sequence is TGTGCCACCAGCAGAGATGTACAGGGAAGGGAGCCCCAGCATTTT. This chain uses TRBV15 with TRBJ1-5; weak D call: TRBD1 (6 bases). Germline assignment: CDR1 LNHNV and CDR2 YYDKDF (reference sequence). V was trimmed by 0 bases and J by 8 bases, leaving 14 bases between them. CDR3 length: 15 amino acids.

With respect to this clone: The sample holds other DNA sequences that translate to the same CDR3. The chain has TRBV30 and TRBJ2-6; unclear D gene. Germline V gene lookup returns CDR1 GTSNPN and CDR2 SVGIG (reference sequence). The CDR3 has 13 residues. Trimming removed 2 bases from V and 3 bases from J, with 5 bases in between. The CDR3 loop reads CAWSPGGANVLTF. The CDR3 DNA follows: TGTGCCTGGAGTCCCGGTGGGGCCAACGTCCTGACTTTC.

This clone appeared once. The chain is built from TRBV9 and TRBJ1-2, with D uncertain. CDR1 is SGDLS, CDR2 YYNGEE, per germline. V was cut by 3 bases and J by 3 bases, with 15 bases left in between. The CDR3 is 15 residues long. CDR3 sequence reads: CASSASGYAHYGYTF. The CDR3 nucleotides read TGTGCCAGCAGCGCCTCAGGATACGCTCACTATGGCTACACCTTC. Supplemented by reference TRBV9 and TRBJ1-2, the full variable domain reads DSGVTQTPKHLITATGQRVTLRCSPRSGDLSVYWYQQSLDQGLQFLIQYYNGEERAKGNILERFSAQQFPDLHSELNLSSLELGDSALYFCASSASGYAHYGYTFGSGTRLTVV.